This entry describes one T cell receptor beta chain. The sample is drawn from a study of identical twins' blood T cells. TCRdb reprocessed the 5' RACE reads with MiXCR, giving one entry per CDR3 protein. The repertoire holds roughly 380,000 distinct CDR3 sequences, with about 28% as singletons. V was pared by 2 bases and J by 9 bases, with 13 bases between. CDR3 length: 14 residues. In germline, CDR1 is MNHEY, CDR2 SVGEGT. J is TRBJ2-2 and V is TRBV6-2 or TRBV6-3; tentatively, D is TRBD1 (6 bases). Sequencing was carried out using PBMCs. The clonotype originates from a woman between 18 and 49 years old in good health. CDR3 protein: CASSYRGGPRELFF. The CDR3, as DNA: TGTGCCAGCAGTTACCGAGGGGGACCAAGGGAGCTGTTTTTT.